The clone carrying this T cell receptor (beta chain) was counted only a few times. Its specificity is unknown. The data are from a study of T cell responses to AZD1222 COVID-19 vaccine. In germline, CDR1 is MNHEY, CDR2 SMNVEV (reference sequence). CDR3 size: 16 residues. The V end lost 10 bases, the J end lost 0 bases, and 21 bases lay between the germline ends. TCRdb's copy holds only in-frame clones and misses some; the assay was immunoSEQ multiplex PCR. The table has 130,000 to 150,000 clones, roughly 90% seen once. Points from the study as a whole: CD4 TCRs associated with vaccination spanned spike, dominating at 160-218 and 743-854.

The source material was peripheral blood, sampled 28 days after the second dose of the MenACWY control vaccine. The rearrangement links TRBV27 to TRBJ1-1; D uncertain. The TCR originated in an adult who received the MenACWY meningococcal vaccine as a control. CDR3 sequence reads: CANTPRIRGMNTEAFF. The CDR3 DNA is TGTGCCAACACTCCAAGGATACGTGGAATGAACACTGAAGCTTTCTTT.